This record concerns one TCR beta chain sequence. Antigen: not known. The entry originates in a study of T cell repertoires in cytomegalovirus infection. Germline CDR1 is SGHAT and CDR2 is FQNNGV. The CDR3 sequence is 14 residues long. V dropped 7 bases and J dropped 6 bases, with 15 bases sitting between them. Each CDR3 protein gets one entry after TCRdb re-called the reads with MiXCR. The sample lists about 830,000 distinct CDR3 sequences, 32% seen once, with around 11% in the top ten. The rearrangement links TRBV11-2 to TRBJ1-4, with D unclear. The TCR sequence derives from a human donor in good health (CMV status not recorded). Some clones in this sample may be carry-over from other donors' samples. The sample here was cultured CD8+ T cells from PBMCs, taken from culture after CMV antigen stimulation. The CDR3 spells CASTVQRGDEKLFF. The CDR3 nucleotides are TGTGCCAGCACGGTCCAGCGGGGTGATGAAAAACTGTTTTTT.